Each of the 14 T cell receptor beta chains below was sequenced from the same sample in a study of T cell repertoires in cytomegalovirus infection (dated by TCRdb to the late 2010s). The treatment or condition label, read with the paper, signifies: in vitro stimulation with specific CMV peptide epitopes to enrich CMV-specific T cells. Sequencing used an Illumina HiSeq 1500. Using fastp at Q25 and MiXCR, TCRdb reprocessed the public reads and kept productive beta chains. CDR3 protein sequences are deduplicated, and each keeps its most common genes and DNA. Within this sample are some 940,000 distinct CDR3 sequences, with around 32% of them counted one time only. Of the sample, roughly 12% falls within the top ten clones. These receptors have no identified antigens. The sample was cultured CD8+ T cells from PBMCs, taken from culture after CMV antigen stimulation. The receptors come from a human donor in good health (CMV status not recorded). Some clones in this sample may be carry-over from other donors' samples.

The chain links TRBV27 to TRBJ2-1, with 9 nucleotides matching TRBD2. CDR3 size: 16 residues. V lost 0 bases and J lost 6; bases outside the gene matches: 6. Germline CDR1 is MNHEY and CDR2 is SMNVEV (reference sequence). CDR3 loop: CASSLSRLAASNEQFF. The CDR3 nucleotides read TGTGCCAGCAGTTTATCGCGACTAGCGGCTTCCAATGAGCAGTTCTTC.

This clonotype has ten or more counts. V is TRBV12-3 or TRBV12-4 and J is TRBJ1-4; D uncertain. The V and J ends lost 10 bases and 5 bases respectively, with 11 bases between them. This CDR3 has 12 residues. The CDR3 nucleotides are TGTGCCACACGGGGAAGAAATGAAAAACTGTTTTTT. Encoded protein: CATRGRNEKLFF.

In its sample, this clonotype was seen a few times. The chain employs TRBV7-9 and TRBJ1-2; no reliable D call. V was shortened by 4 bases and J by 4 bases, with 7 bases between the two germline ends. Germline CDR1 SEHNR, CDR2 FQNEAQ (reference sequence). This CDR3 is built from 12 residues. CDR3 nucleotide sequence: TGTGCCAGCAGCTCCGCGGCCTATGGCTACACCTTC. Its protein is CASSSAAYGYTF.

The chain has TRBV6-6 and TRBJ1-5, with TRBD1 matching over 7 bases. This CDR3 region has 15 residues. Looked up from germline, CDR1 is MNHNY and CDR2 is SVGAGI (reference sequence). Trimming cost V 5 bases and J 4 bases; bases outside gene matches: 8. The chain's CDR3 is CASSDWDSRNQPQHF. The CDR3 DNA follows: TGTGCCAGCAGTGATTGGGACAGTCGAAATCAGCCCCAGCATTTT.

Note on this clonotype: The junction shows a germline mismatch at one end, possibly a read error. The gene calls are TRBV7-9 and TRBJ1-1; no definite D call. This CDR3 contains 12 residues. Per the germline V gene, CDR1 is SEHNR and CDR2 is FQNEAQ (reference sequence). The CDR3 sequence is CVSNQSREEAFF. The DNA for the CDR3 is TGTGTCAGCAACCAAAGTAGGGAGGAAGCTTTCTTT.

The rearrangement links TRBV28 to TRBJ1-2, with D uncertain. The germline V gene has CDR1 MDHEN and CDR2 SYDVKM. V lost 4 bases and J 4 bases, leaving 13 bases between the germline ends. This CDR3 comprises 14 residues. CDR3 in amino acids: CASSSPGEAYGYTF. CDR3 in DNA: TGTGCCAGCAGTTCGCCTGGCGAGGCCTATGGCTACACCTTC.

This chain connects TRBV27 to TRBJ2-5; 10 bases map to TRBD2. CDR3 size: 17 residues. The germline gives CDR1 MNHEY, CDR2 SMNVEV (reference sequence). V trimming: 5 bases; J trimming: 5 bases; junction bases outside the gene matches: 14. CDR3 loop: CASSTLRSGGAWETQYF. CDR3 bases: TGTGCCAGCAGTACTCTGAGGAGCGGGGGGGCCTGGGAGACCCAGTACTTC.

The CDR3 coding sequence is TGTGCCAGTAGTATCAATTTGGGGAGCTCCTACGAGCAGTACTTC. Residues: CASSINLGSSYEQYF. The rearrangement joins TRBV19 to TRBJ2-7; D perhaps matches TRBD2 (5 bases). Germline V gives CDR1 LNHDA, CDR2 SQIVND (reference sequence). V was shortened by 3 bases and J by 0 bases, with 12 bases between the two germline ends. The CDR3 is 15 residues long.

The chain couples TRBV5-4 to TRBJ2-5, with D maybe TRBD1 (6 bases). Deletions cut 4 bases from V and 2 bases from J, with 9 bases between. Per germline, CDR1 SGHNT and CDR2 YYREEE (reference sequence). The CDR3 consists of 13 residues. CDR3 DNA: TGTGCCAGCAGCGTAGGGACACAAGAGACCCAGTACTTC. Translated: CASSVGTQETQYF. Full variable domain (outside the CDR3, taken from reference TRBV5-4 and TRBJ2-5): ETGVTQSPTHLIKTRGQQVTLRCSSQSGHNTVSWYQQALGQGPQFIFQYYREEENGRGNFPPRFSGLQFPNYSSELNVNALELDDSALYLCASSVGTQETQYFGPGTRLLVL.

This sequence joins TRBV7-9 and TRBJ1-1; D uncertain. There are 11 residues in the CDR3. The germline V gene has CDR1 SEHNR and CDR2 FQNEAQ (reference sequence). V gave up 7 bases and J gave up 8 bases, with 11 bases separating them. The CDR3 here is CASIRTREAFF. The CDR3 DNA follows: TGTGCCAGCATAAGGACCCGGGAAGCTTTCTTT.

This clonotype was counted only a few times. CDR3 residues: CASIGGGPADTQYF. For the CDR3, the DNA is TGCGCCAGCATCGGCGGGGGGCCGGCAGATACGCAGTATTTT. The gene calls are TRBV10-2 and TRBJ2-3, with 8 bases matching TRBD2. There are 14 residues in the CDR3. V lost 7 bases, J lost 4 bases, and 7 bases stayed unmatched. From germline, CDR1 is WSHSY and CDR2 SAAADI.

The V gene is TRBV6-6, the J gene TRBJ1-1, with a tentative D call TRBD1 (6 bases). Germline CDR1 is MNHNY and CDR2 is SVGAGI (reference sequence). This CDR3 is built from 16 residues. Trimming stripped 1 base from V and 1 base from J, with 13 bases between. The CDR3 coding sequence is TGTGCCAGCAGTTACTACAGGGCAAGTGGGAACACTGAAGCTTTCTTT. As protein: CASSYYRASGNTEAFF.

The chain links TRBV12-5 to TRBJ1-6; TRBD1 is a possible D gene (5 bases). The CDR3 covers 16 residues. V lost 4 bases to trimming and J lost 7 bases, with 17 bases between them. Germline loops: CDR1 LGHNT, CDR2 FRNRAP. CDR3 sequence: CASGWNRDRGNSPLHF. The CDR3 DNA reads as TGTGCTAGTGGTTGGAACCGGGACCGTGGGAATTCACCCCTCCACTTT.

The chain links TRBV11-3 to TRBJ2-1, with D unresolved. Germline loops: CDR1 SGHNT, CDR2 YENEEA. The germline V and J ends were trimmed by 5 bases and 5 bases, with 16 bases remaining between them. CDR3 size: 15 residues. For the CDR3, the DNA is TGTGCCAGCAGCCCCCCCTCGGACGAACACAATGAGCAGTTCTTC. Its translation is CASSPPSDEHNEQFF.